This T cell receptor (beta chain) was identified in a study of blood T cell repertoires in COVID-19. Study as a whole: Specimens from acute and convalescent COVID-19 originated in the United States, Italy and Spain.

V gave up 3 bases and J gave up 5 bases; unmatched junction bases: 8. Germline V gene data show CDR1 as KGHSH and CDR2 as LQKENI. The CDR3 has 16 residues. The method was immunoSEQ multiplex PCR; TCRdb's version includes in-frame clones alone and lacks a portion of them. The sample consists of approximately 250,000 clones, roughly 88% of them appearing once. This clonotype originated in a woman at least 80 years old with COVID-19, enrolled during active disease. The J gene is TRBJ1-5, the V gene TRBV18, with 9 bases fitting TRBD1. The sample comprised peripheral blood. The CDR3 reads CASSPSRDRGYQPQHF. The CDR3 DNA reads TGTGCCAGCTCACCTTCCCGTGACAGGGGGTATCAGCCCCAGCATTTT.